This T cell receptor beta chain appears in the sequencing data of a study of response to subunit inactivated influenza vaccine. General observations from the study: Each seasonal flu vaccination may recruit only limited new T cells, authors suggested.

This CDR3 is 15 amino acids long. V was pared by 6 bases and J by 2 bases, with 8 bases of the junction left unmatched. TCRdb analysed the RT-PCR reads with MiXCR anew, one entry per CDR3 protein. The sample lists 540,000 or so distinct CDR3 sequences; roughly 13% were seen once. This clonotype turned up a few times. Antigen unknown. The specimen was PBMCs from blood, collected 45 days after vaccination. The origin of this receptor is a man between 50 and 59 years old who received an inactivated influenza vaccine. The chain is built from TRBV12-3 or TRBV12-4 and TRBJ2-7, with 9 bases aligning to TRBD1. In DNA form, the CDR3 reads TGTGCCAGCAGCCGTAGACAGGGGGAAGCCTACGAGCAGTACTTC. It specifies CASSRRQGEAYEQYF.